The 31 T cell receptor beta chains below come from one sample, sequenced in a study of shared clonotypes between healthy human individuals. Method: immunoSEQ multiplex PCR; TCRdb's copy keeps in-frame clones and lacks some. The sample includes 2 million to 2.5 million clones, over 90% of them seen just once. The sequenced material came from naive CD4+ T cells from PBMCs. Subset specified: CD45RA+ positively selected. The source of these receptors is a young man in good health. Some clones in this sample may be carry-over from other donors' samples.

The V and J genes are TRBV11-3 and TRBJ2-1; 7 bases are a match to TRBD2. The V segment lost 2 bases and the J segment 0 bases; nucleotides outside the gene matches: 4. This CDR3 comprises 16 residues. In germline, CDR1 is SGHNT, CDR2 YENEEA. The CDR3 protein is CASSLRRGSSYNEQFF. The CDR3 DNA sequence: TGTGCCAGCAGCTTAAGGCGGGGGAGCTCCTACAATGAGCAGTTCTTC.

The CDR3 DNA reads as TGTGCCAGCTCACGATCGTCAGGGGCCACTGAAGCTTTCTTT. This codes for CASSRSSGATEAFF. V gene TRBV18 combines with J gene TRBJ1-1; tentative D call: TRBD1 (6 bases). The V and J ends lost 4 bases and 4 bases respectively, with 13 bases between them. The CDR3 covers 14 residues. The V gene's germline CDR1 is KGHSH and CDR2 LQKENI. The entire variable domain, with the rest obtained from reference TRBV18 and TRBJ1-1, is as follows: NAGVMQNPRHLVRRRGQEARLRCSPMKGHSHVYWYRQLPEEGLKFMVYLQKENIIDESGMPKERFSAEFPKEGPSILRIQQVVRGDSAAYFCASSRSSGATEAFFGQGTRLTVV.

The CDR3 DNA follows: TGTGCCAGCAGCTTAAGACCCACTGAAGCTTTCTTT. This sequence encodes CASSLRPTEAFF. This chain links TRBV7-9 with TRBJ1-1; D is uncertain. V was clipped by 2 bases and J by 4 bases, with 5 bases between them. CDR1 is SEHNR, CDR2 FQNEAQ, per germline (reference sequence). The CDR3 is 12 amino acids.

V usage is TRBV10-3 and J usage is TRBJ2-1, with 7 nucleotides matching TRBD1. Germline lookup yields CDR1 ENHRY and CDR2 SYGVKD. V shed 8 bases, J shed 0 bases, and the junction held 19 bases outside the gene matches. The CDR3 sequence is 19 residues long. The CDR3 DNA reads as TGTGCCATCGGACGAGGGGGCGGAAGCGGACCAAGCTCCTACAATGAGCAGTTCTTC. It is translated as CAIGRGGGSGPSSYNEQFF.

The rearrangement links TRBV19 to TRBJ1-4; the match to TRBD1 covers 7 bases. The germline V gene has CDR1 LNHDA and CDR2 SQIVND (reference sequence). This CDR3 has 15 residues. Losses at the gene ends were 5 bases for V and 8 bases for J; bases not matched to a gene: 11. CDR3 in amino acids: CASSREGQWAEKLFF. The CDR3 DNA reads TGTGCCAGTAGTCGCGAGGGACAGTGGGCCGAAAAACTGTTTTTT.

The chain carries TRBV25-1 and TRBJ2-7; the D gene is possibly TRBD2 (5 bases). V was shortened by 1 base and J by 7 bases, with 11 bases between the two germline ends. Germline CDR1 is MGHDK and CDR2 is SYGVNS. This CDR3 region has 13 residues. CDR3 DNA: TGTGCCAGCAGTGAATCGGGGTTGGGTGAGCAGTACTTC. This gives the protein CASSESGLGEQYF.

This chain joins TRBV20-1 and TRBJ2-2, with no clear D. V was shortened by 3 bases and J by 5 bases, with 4 bases between the two germline ends. The CDR3 runs 11 residues. Looked up from germline, CDR1 is DFQATT and CDR2 is SNEGSKA (reference sequence). DNA for the CDR3: TGCAGTGCTAGGTGGACCGGGGAGCTGTTTTTT. Its translation is CSARWTGELFF.

Of note for this clone: The same CDR3 is also encoded by other DNA sequences in this sample. The chain links TRBV6-5 to TRBJ2-1; TRBD1 is a possible D gene (5 bases). Germline V lookup: CDR1 MNHEY, CDR2 SVGAGI. V was trimmed by 2 bases and J by 9 bases, leaving 5 bases between them. The CDR3 loop spans 11 amino acids. For the CDR3, the DNA is TGTGCCAGCAGTTACGGGGCTGAGCAGTTCTTC. Translated: CASSYGAEQFF.

CDR3: CASSPSRASAAGELFF. The CDR3 coding sequence is TGTGCCAGCAGCCCTAGTAGGGCTAGCGCGGCCGGGGAGCTGTTTTTT. The chain recombines TRBV9 with TRBJ2-2, with TRBD2 as a possible D gene (6 bases). The germline V and J ends were trimmed by 4 bases and 6 bases, with 19 bases remaining between them. This CDR3 contains 16 residues. Germline V gene sequence: CDR1 SGDLS, CDR2 YYNGEE.

The rearrangement joins TRBV5-1 to TRBJ2-1; 13 bases fit TRBD2. With 4 bases clipped from V and 8 bases from J, the junction kept 15 bases outside the gene matches. CDR1 SGHRS and CDR2 YFSETQ come from the germline V gene. The CDR3 contains 18 residues. The CDR3 region is CASSAFGLAGDPLDEQFF. CDR3 DNA: TGCGCCAGCAGCGCGTTCGGACTAGCGGGAGACCCCCTTGATGAGCAGTTCTTC. Full variable domain (rest looked up from reference TRBV5-1 and TRBJ2-1): KAGVTQTPRYLIKTRGQQVTLSCSPISGHRSVSWYQQTPGQGLQFLFEYFSETQRNKGNFPGRFSGRQFSNSRSEMNVSTLELGDSALYLCASSAFGLAGDPLDEQFFGPGTRLTVL.

This rearrangement joins TRBV5-1 to TRBJ2-2; 13 bases align to TRBD2. The V gene's germline CDR1 is SGHRS and CDR2 YFSETQ. The CDR3 runs 18 residues. The trim removed 3 bases at V and 0 bases at J, leaving 5 bases unmatched. CDR3 amino acids: CASSSGLAGSPNTGELFF. The CDR3 DNA is TGCGCCAGCAGCTCGGGACTAGCGGGGTCCCCGAACACCGGGGAGCTGTTTTTT.

In its sample, this clone was seen once. Other DNA sequences of this sample code for an identical CDR3. The chain links TRBV18 to TRBJ1-3; D call uncertain. This CDR3 comprises 15 residues. V lost 0 bases and J lost 4, with 10 bases in between. Germline CDR1 and CDR2: KGHSH and LQKENI. This chain's CDR3 is CASSPPSGSGNTIYF. CDR3 nucleotides: TGTGCCAGCTCACCACCCTCGGGATCCGGAAACACCATATATTTT. Using reference TRBV18 and TRBJ1-3 for the parts outside the CDR3, the full variable domain is NAGVMQNPRHLVRRRGQEARLRCSPMKGHSHVYWYRQLPEEGLKFMVYLQKENIIDESGMPKERFSAEFPKEGPSILRIQQVVRGDSAAYFCASSPPSGSGNTIYFGEGSWLTVV.

Comments on this clone: The sample contains more than one DNA sequence encoding this CDR3. The CDR3 coding sequence is TGTGCCAGCAGCCCCATCCCAGATACGCAGTATTTT. Its protein product is CASSPIPDTQYF. V and J are TRBV28 and TRBJ2-3; D gene ambiguous. The CDR3 is 12 residues long. V lost 6 bases and J lost 4, with 8 bases in between. Germline CDR1 reads MDHEN; CDR2 reads SYDVKM.

This chain connects TRBV7-9 to TRBJ2-3, with D perhaps TRBD1 or TRBD2 (6 bases each). CDR3 length: 15 residues. The germline V gene encodes CDR1 SEHNR and CDR2 FQNEAQ (reference sequence). V was shortened by 10 bases and J by 0 bases, with 17 bases between the two germline ends. CDR3 bases: TGTGCCATTTCCCCCCGGGGGCAAAGCACAGATACGCAGTATTTT. Translated, it gives CAISPRGQSTDTQYF.

This clone appeared a few times. J is TRBJ1-4 and V is TRBV10-3; D unclear. This CDR3 is 15 amino acids long. Trimming removed 0 bases from V and 8 bases from J, with 13 bases in between. Germline values: CDR1 ENHRY, CDR2 SYGVKD. The CDR3 sequence: CAISESRAAGEKLFF. CDR3 nucleotide sequence: TGTGCCATCAGTGAGTCGAGAGCGGCAGGCGAAAAACTGTTTTTT.

V is TRBV27 and J is TRBJ1-5, with D perhaps matching TRBD1 (6 bases). The CDR3 contains 15 residues. CDR1 is MNHEY, CDR2 SMNVEV, per germline (reference sequence). V was shortened by 5 bases and J by 5 bases, with 16 bases between the two germline ends. The CDR3 protein is CASSRAGTSDQPQHF. The CDR3 DNA reads TGTGCCAGCAGTAGAGCCGGGACAAGCGATCAGCCCCAGCATTTT.

The rearrangement uses TRBV10-3 and TRBJ1-5; a possible D gene is TRBD1 (6 bases). The CDR3 loop spans 15 amino acids. Germline V gene sequence: CDR1 ENHRY, CDR2 SYGVKD. Trimming took 3 bases from V and 5 from J, leaving 14 bases between them. Written as DNA, the CDR3 is TGTGCCATCAGTGAAGGGGGGGGAAAATATCAGCCCCAGCATTTT. Translated, it gives CAISEGGGKYQPQHF.

This clone has only one observation. V gene TRBV18 combines with J gene TRBJ2-3, with 15 nucleotides matching TRBD2. V lost 3 bases, J lost 3 bases, and 4 bases stayed unmatched. From germline, CDR1 is KGHSH and CDR2 LQKENI. There are 17 residues in the CDR3. CDR3 sequence reads: CASSPGLAGGWTDTQYF. The CDR3 bases are TGTGCCAGCTCACCCGGACTAGCGGGAGGGTGGACAGATACGCAGTATTTT.

The chain uses TRBV28 and TRBJ2-6; 10 bases are a match to TRBD1. The junction had 7 bases not matched to a gene; V was cut back by 8 bases and J by 0 bases. From germline, CDR1 is MDHEN and CDR2 SYDVKM. The length of the CDR3 is 17 residues. DNA for the CDR3: TGTGCCAGCTTGACAGGGGGCGAAATCTCTGGGGCCAACGTCCTGACTTTC. This translates into CASLTGGEISGANVLTF.

Regarding this clone: This sample includes further DNA sequences coding for the same CDR3. CDR3 protein: CASSLIAGGGTDTQYF. CDR3 coding DNA: TGTGCCAGCAGTCTGATAGCGGGAGGGGGCACAGATACGCAGTATTTT. J is TRBJ2-3 and V is TRBV27, with TRBD2 matching 11 bases. The CDR3 has 16 residues. In germline, CDR1 is MNHEY, CDR2 SMNVEV (reference sequence). Trimming removed 5 bases from V and 1 base from J; junction bases left unmatched: 5.

The rearrangement links TRBV9 to TRBJ2-3, with TRBD2 identical over 7 bases. J gave up 2 bases and V 2 bases, and 14 bases lay outside the gene matches. CDR1 is SGDLS, CDR2 YYNGEE, per germline. The CDR3 is 18 residues long. The CDR3 reads CASSVGGVRAGTTDTQYF. DNA of the CDR3: TGTGCCAGCAGCGTGGGAGGGGTTAGGGCGGGCACCACAGATACGCAGTATTTT. The complete variable domain, with remaining parts taken from reference TRBV9 and TRBJ2-3, reads DSGVTQTPKHLITATGQRVTLRCSPRSGDLSVYWYQQSLDQGLQFLIQYYNGEERAKGNILERFSAQQFPDLHSELNLSSLELGDSALYFCASSVGGVRAGTTDTQYFGPGTRLTVL.

V and J are TRBV7-2 and TRBJ2-2; D is unclear. The CDR3 extends over 14 amino acids. V was cut by 8 bases and J by 2 bases, with 12 bases left in between. Germline assignment: CDR1 SGHTA and CDR2 FQGNSA. Here the CDR3 DNA reads TGTGCCAGCGGAAAATCAATAAACACCGGGGAGCTGTTTTTT. It translates to CASGKSINTGELFF.

V usage is TRBV4-2 and J usage is TRBJ1-1, with no clear D. The V gene lost 0 bases and the J gene lost 3 bases, with 8 bases spanning the gap. Germline V gene sequence: CDR1 LGHNA, CDR2 YNFKEQ. The CDR3 extends over 14 amino acids. The CDR3 coding sequence is TGTGCCAGCAGCCAAGACTCGCAGCACACTGAAGCTTTCTTT. It specifies CASSQDSQHTEAFF.

This rearrangement joins TRBV11-2 to TRBJ1-5, with TRBD1 as a possible D gene (5 bases). From germline, CDR1 is SGHAT and CDR2 FQNNGV. This CDR3 has 19 amino acids. V lost 5 bases and J 2 bases, leaving 25 bases between the germline ends. DNA for the CDR3: TGTGCCAGCAGCCAGGAGGGTGGCAGGGTGGATTACGGCAATCAGCCCCAGCATTTT. Amino acids: CASSQEGGRVDYGNQPQHF. The full variable domain, rest sourced from reference TRBV11-2 and TRBJ1-5, is EAGVAQSPRYKIIEKRQSVAFWCNPISGHATLYWYQQILGQGPKLLIQFQNNGVVDDSQLPKDRFSAERLKGVDSTLKIQPAKLEDSAVYLCASSQEGGRVDYGNQPQHFGDGTRLSIL.

The chain carries TRBV5-1 and TRBJ2-3; no definite D call. The CDR3 contains 16 residues. In germline, CDR1 is SGHRS, CDR2 YFSETQ. Trimming took 0 bases from V and 0 from J, leaving 11 bases between them. The CDR3 here is CASSLERGGSTDTQYF. The CDR3 DNA sequence: TGCGCCAGCAGCTTGGAAAGAGGTGGGAGCACAGATACGCAGTATTTT. Drawing the rest from reference TRBV5-1 and TRBJ2-3, the complete variable domain is KAGVTQTPRYLIKTRGQQVTLSCSPISGHRSVSWYQQTPGQGLQFLFEYFSETQRNKGNFPGRFSGRQFSNSRSEMNVSTLELGDSALYLCASSLERGGSTDTQYFGPGTRLTVL.

On this clone: Other DNA sequences from this sample encode an identical CDR3 as well. The V gene is TRBV7-3, the J gene TRBJ2-3; TRBD1 is a possible D gene (5 bases). Germline lookup yields CDR1 SGHTA and CDR2 FQGTGA. The V end lost 0 bases, the J end lost 5 bases, and 6 bases lay between the germline ends. This CDR3 is built from 13 residues. The CDR3 sequence is CASSLTRGDTQYF. The CDR3 DNA is TGTGCCAGCAGCTTAACAAGGGGAGATACGCAGTATTTT.

The chain is built from TRBV2 and TRBJ2-1; 7 bases agree with TRBD1. J lost 4 bases, V lost 6 bases, and 6 bases had no gene match. CDR3 size: 14 residues. Looked up from germline, CDR1 is SNHLY and CDR2 is FYNNEI. The CDR3 spells CASSISGQYNEQFF. The CDR3 DNA is TGTGCCAGCAGCATATCGGGACAGTACAATGAGCAGTTCTTC.

The chain recombines TRBV18 with TRBJ2-6, with D unresolved. Germline CDR1 KGHSH, CDR2 LQKENI. V gave up 6 bases and J gave up 4 bases, with 10 bases separating them. The CDR3 is 14 residues long. The CDR3 protein is CASSPAGGANVLTF. Written as DNA, the CDR3 is TGTGCCAGCTCCCCCGCCGGAGGGGCCAACGTCCTGACTTTC.

The CDR3 here is CASSQDFGGNQPQHF. The CDR3 DNA reads as TGCGCCAGCAGCCAAGATTTCGGGGGGAATCAGCCCCAGCATTTT. The gene calls are TRBV4-1 and TRBJ1-5; tentative D call: TRBD1 (5 bases). Germline loops: CDR1 MGHRA, CDR2 YSYEKL. V gave up 0 bases and J gave up 4 bases, with 10 bases separating them. The CDR3 length is 15 residues.

The chain links TRBV27 to TRBJ1-3; 7 bases are a match to TRBD1. The CDR3 totals 18 residues. With 6 bases clipped from V and 0 bases from J, the junction kept 14 bases outside the gene matches. The germline V gene encodes CDR1 MNHEY and CDR2 SMNVEV (reference sequence). Here the CDR3 reads CASSSTLRGDLSGNTIYF. CDR3 nucleotides: TGTGCCAGCAGCTCCACCCTCAGGGGGGACCTCTCTGGAAACACCATATATTTT.

The chain recombines TRBV14 with TRBJ2-3, with 8 nucleotides matching TRBD1. After removal of 1 base from V and 4 bases from J, the junction contained 10 bases not matched to a gene. Germline-derived CDR1 and CDR2 are SGHDN and FVKESK. This CDR3 has 17 residues. The CDR3 loop is CASSQVQGRGLSDTQYF. CDR3 bases: TGTGCCAGCAGCCAAGTTCAGGGCAGGGGGCTCTCAGATACGCAGTATTTT.